This T cell receptor (beta chain) was captured in a study of blood T cell repertoires in COVID-19. In the study overall: Some COVID-19 samples were acute and others convalescent; all came from the United States, Italy and Spain. T cells, B-cell-depleted T cells, or PBMCs supplied cDNA or gDNA.

As originally analysed: Reference gene primer amplification gave estimated nucleated cell counts. Sequencing was performed with immunoSEQ multiplex PCR; in TCRdb, only in-frame clones are kept and a portion is missing. The V and J calls and clone size are taken from that table; D and trimming were inferred from the DNA. The data show just under 350,000 clones, around 83% seen once. V was clipped by 4 bases and J by 14 bases, with 17 bases between them. Germline V gene data show CDR1 as LNHDA and CDR2 as SQIVND (reference sequence). The CDR3 has 13 residues. The sequence came from a man in his thirties or forties with active or convalescent COVID-19. The chain combines TRBV19 with TRBJ1-4; D gene ambiguous. The sequenced sample was peripheral blood. As DNA, the CDR3 is TGTGCCAGTAGTACCCCGATGGGGAGTCGGCTGTTTTTT. Its protein product is CASSTPMGSRLFF.